This T cell receptor beta chain is drawn from a study of blood T cell repertoires in COVID-19. The overall study: The samples span acute and convalescent COVID-19 from the United States, Italy and Spain. T cells, B-cell-depleted T cells, or PBMCs supplied cDNA or gDNA.

Per germline, CDR1 SGDLS and CDR2 YYNGEE. The CDR3 has 12 amino acids. The V and J ends lost 7 bases and 7 bases respectively, with 13 bases between them. Original analysis: Estimated nucleated cell counts came from reference gene primer amplification. Generated by immunoSEQ multiplex PCR, the TCRdb table keeps only in-frame clones and is missing some. V and J calls plus clone size are reproduced from that table; the DNA served to infer D and trimming. The table lists about 34,000 clones, over 70% of them singletons, with 11% to 15% in the top ten. This clone showed up just a few times. Sequenced input: peripheral blood. This chain joins TRBV9 and TRBJ2-3; D is perhaps TRBD1 (5 bases). The clonotype comes from a man aged 60 to 75 with active COVID-19. CDR3 coding DNA: TGTGCCAGCGGGTCGGACACTTATACGCAGTATTTT. It translates to CASGSDTYTQYF. The full variable domain, in which reference TRBV9 and TRBJ2-3 provide the parts outside the CDR3, is DSGVTQTPKHLITATGQRVTLRCSPRSGDLSVYWYQQSLDQGLQFLIQYYNGEERAKGNILERFSAQQFPDLHSELNLSSLELGDSALYFCASGSDTYTQYFGPGTRLTVL.